Below, one TCR beta chain is given with its context. Its antigen is unknown. This CDR3 spans 15 amino acids. Trimming left V 2 bases short and J 4 bases short, with 13 bases between. Germline V lookup: CDR1 SEHNR, CDR2 FQNEAQ (reference sequence). The entry originates in a study of CD8+CD57+ T cells in acquired aplastic anemia. Study details: Each DNA sample taken from sorted CD4+ and CD8+ cells came to about 3.4 ug on average.

Genomic DNA, the template, was used for profiling of the TCR beta VDJ and CDR3. TCRdb called the reads again in MiXCR, with one record for every CDR3 protein. The sample holds hundreds of thousands of distinct CDR3 sequences, 56% seen once. Overall study findings and caveats: Some 28 sequences, all CD8+ CDR3, were shared between patients and controls.

Sequenced input: sorted CD4+, CD8+, or CD8+CD57+ T cells (not recorded which) from PBMCs. This chain joins TRBV7-9 and TRBJ2-3, with D possibly matching TRBD1 (7 bases). The sequence was obtained from a human donor with severe aplastic anemia or a healthy control (not recorded which). The CDR3 sequence: CASSLSGRGADTQYF. CDR3 DNA: TGTGCCAGCAGCTTAAGCGGCAGGGGGGCAGATACGCAGTATTTT.